The 8 T cell receptor beta chains reported below all come from one sample, sequenced in a study of metastatic and nonmetastatic thyroid tumors. Patients underwent thyroid surgery, and none had received any treatment before it. TCRdb re-called the PCR reads via MiXCR. The sample yields about 25,000 clones, approximately 24% seen once. The sequenced sample was blood. The receptors were sampled from a female donor with papillary thyroid cancer or a benign thyroid nodule (not recorded which). Some clones in this sample may be carry-over from other donors' samples.

Concerning this clone itself: The CDR3 end shows no conserved phenylalanine or tryptophan, and so a read error is likely. The V gene is TRBV7-2, the J gene TRBJ1-4; the D gene is possibly TRBD1 (5 bases). The V gene lost 1 base and the J gene lost 5 bases, with 11 bases spanning the gap. Germline CDR1 reads SGHTA; CDR2 reads FQGNSA. The CDR3 is 15 amino acids. CDR3 amino acids: CASSLVQGSNEKLFV. CDR3 sequence (DNA): TGTGCCAGCAGCTTAGTCCAGGGATCAAATGAAAAACTGTTTGTT.

This clone was detected only a few times. Just one base apart from a much larger clone, this may be a read error. The V gene is TRBV7-3, the J gene TRBJ2-2, with D unresolved. Germline V gives CDR1 SGHTA, CDR2 FQGTGA. The CDR3 loop spans 11 amino acids. Trimming took 7 bases from V and 7 from J, leaving 7 bases between them. The CDR3 nucleotides read TGTGCCAGCATTGGTGACGGGGAGCTGTTTTTT. Translating it yields CASIGDGELFF.

This clone has at least ten counts. The rearrangement links TRBV15 to TRBJ2-5, with TRBD1 as a possible D gene (7 bases). Deletions cut 9 bases from V and 5 bases from J, with 16 bases between. The CDR3 covers 13 residues. Germline V gene sequence: CDR1 LNHNV, CDR2 YYDKDF (reference sequence). CDR3 DNA sequence: TGTGCCACAGCAGGGGGGAGTGGGGAGACCCAGTACTTC. Translation: CATAGGSGETQYF.

This clone was seen many times. The junction does not match germline at one end; this may be a read error. This specimen includes other DNA sequences encoding the same CDR3. The rearrangement joins TRBV28 to TRBJ1-1; a weak D match, TRBD1 (6 bases). This CDR3 is 16 amino acids long. Germline V CDR1 and CDR2: MDHEN, SYDVKM. The CDR3 region has the DNA TGTGCCAGCAGTTTTCTCGGGCAGGGGCTGGACACTGAAGCCTTCTTT. Protein sequence: CASSFLGQGLDTEAFF.

The chain combines TRBV20-1 with TRBJ2-7, with D hard to call. The length of the CDR3 is 11 residues. Germline V gene lookup returns CDR1 DFQATT and CDR2 SNEGSKA (reference sequence). Trimming left V 2 bases short and J 6 bases short, with 8 bases between. In nucleotides, the CDR3 is TGCAGTGCTAGATTTGGTACCGAGCAGTACTTC. This gives the protein CSARFGTEQYF.

In its sample, this clone was seen many times. The rearrangement uses TRBV18 and TRBJ2-7, with 8 bases matching TRBD2. There are 14 residues in the CDR3. Germline-derived CDR1 and CDR2 are KGHSH and LQKENI. Unmatched junction bases numbered 4, after V lost 5 bases and J lost 1 base. The chain's CDR3 is CASSELAGSYEQYF. CDR3 bases: TGTGCCAGCTCAGAGCTAGCGGGTTCCTACGAGCAGTACTTC.

This clone qualifies as medium-sized. The chain is built from TRBV10-3 and TRBJ2-7, with D hard to call. The CDR3 covers 11 residues. The germline V gene encodes CDR1 ENHRY and CDR2 SYGVKD. V was shortened by 2 bases and J by 2 bases, with 1 base between the two germline ends. CDR3 protein: CAISETYEQYF. Here the CDR3 DNA reads TGTGCCATCAGTGAGACCTACGAGCAGTACTTC.

This clone was recorded many times. This rearrangement joins TRBV28 to TRBJ1-4, with D unclear. Germline CDR1 is MDHEN and CDR2 is SYDVKM. The V gene lost 3 bases and the J gene lost 7 bases, with 12 bases spanning the gap. CDR3 size: 14 residues. For the CDR3, the DNA is TGTGCCAGCAGTTTTTTGGGAGAGGCTGAAAAACTGTTTTTT. It specifies CASSFLGEAEKLFF.